This T cell receptor (beta chain) appears in the sequencing data of a study of T cells in Graves' hyperthyroidism and ophthalmopathy. Study-wide background: It was at initial diagnosis, before any treatment, that peripheral blood was collected.

Regions amplified from RNA transcripts were the TCR beta CDR3 regions. When the TCR CDR3 underwent first-round RT-PCR, the HTBI primer set was used. TCRdb ran MiXCR on the multiplex PCR reads and lists one entry per CDR3 protein. The sample contains hundreds of thousands of distinct CDR3 sequences, more than 14% of which appear only once. General study findings and limits: Separation of ophthalmopathy from stable hyperthyroidism was achieved by a 13 V-J model. Most expanded thyroid clonotypes above 0.001 recurred in blood.

After removal of 6 bases from V and 2 bases from J, the junction contained 7 bases not matched to a gene. The CDR3 length is 16 residues. A note on this clonotype: Its antigen is as yet unknown.

The chain employs TRBV12-3 or TRBV12-4 and TRBJ2-6; TRBD1 aligns across 7 bases. This clonotype was obtained from a woman aged 45-65 years with Graves' ophthalmopathy. The sample consisted of blood. CDR3 protein: CASSYMTGTGANVLTF. CDR3 coding DNA: TGTGCCAGCAGCTATATGACAGGGACTGGGGCCAACGTCCTGACTTTC.